This is a list of T cell receptor beta chains from one sample in a study of T cell repertoires in cytomegalovirus infection. TCRdb fed the reads into MiXCR, producing one record per CDR3 protein. This repertoire shows just under 300,000 distinct CDR3 sequences, around 10% found once; its top ten account for 2% to 3%. Sequencing was performed on PBMCs. Receptors originate from a human donor in good health (CMV status not recorded). Some clones in this sample may be carry-over from other donors' samples. The conserved cysteine and the conserved F or W are not part of the CDR3 here. Each record gives: V gene, CDR3 protein.

TRBV7-2	ASRKRDRGPEKLF
TRBV5-1	ASSFGPPGQVTGYT
TRBV7-2	ASSWTGPGELF
TRBV5-1	ASIYRDRGLQPQH
TRBV23-1	ASSAQGNERSPLH
TRBV4-1	ASSPGQGRIVETQY
TRBV19	ASSIDLRRELF
TRBV7-2	ASSLVAGSSYEQY
TRBV6-2/TRBV6-3	ASTLTWGTYNEQF
TRBV6-1	ASSVPGTWGETQY
TRBV10-3	ATQGAETEAF
TRBV5-1	ASSPNPGNYGYT
TRBV20-1	SAIAGGTGANVLT
TRBV15	ATSRDYSRGMQPQH
TRBV6-2/TRBV6-3	ASSHLGAGFPEQF
TRBV20-1	SASPGLAGQETQY
TRBV15	ATSREDWQPQH
TRBV6-1	ASRLRGGQPQVDTQY
TRBV9	ASSVQRTGTSFDTQY
TRBV20-1	SASDREAKNIQY
TRBV7-2	ASSLRDTSYEQY
TRBV5-1	ASSLNRGDEKLF
TRBV7-6	ASSFPGFYGYT
TRBV28	ASSLAGHYRDTGELF
TRBV7-2	ASSFGQISTDTQY
TRBV25-1	ASRRTGGSKETQY
TRBV20-1	SARDPGGVDNEQF
TRBV6-1	ASKKQGALTGELF
TRBV12-3/TRBV12-4	ASSRGQGLFYGYT
TRBV6-6	ASSYHRGGGDTGELF
TRBV4-3	ASRDRTENNSPLH
TRBV7-9	ATVTDTQY
TRBV7-9	ASSPTLNTGELF
TRBV20-1	SARPQGSVQPQH
TRBV4-1	ASSRSLGGAYGYT
TRBV20-1	SARDPRGKQDTQY
TRBV7-2	ASRSGGAGETQY
TRBV29-1	SVEDQGGDTQY
TRBV28	ASSQDTNTEAF
TRBV28	ASSLRGYSGNTIY
TRBV20-1	SARDTYEFYNEQF
TRBV2	ASSEGTTFFQPQH
TRBV9	ASSPPSGGAFHEQF
TRBV5-6	ASSSPGQAAPTSPNEKLF